This T cell receptor beta chain appears in the sequencing data of a study of blood T cells in healthy people across ages (dated by TCRdb to 2013 to 2016). Background on the whole study: In model experiments, roughly one uniquely barcoded TCR beta cDNA molecule per two T cells was captured by template switching. To avoid experimental bias, donors of different ages were distributed randomly across sequencing lanes. Using the same blood draw, the study looked at two additional independent replicas of 1 million unique cDNA reads for two donors, one aged 18 to 30 and the other aged 80 or older. Four age groups were formed from the donors: young (average 16 years), middle-aged (less than 40), aged (around 62) and long-lived (around 80). The study measured age-related changes in TCR beta repertoire diversity using deep sequencing normalized with unique cDNA molecular identifiers. Overall results and qualifications from the work: Bulk unsorted PBMC profiling prevented conclusive comparison of naive and antigen-experienced compartments. Estimates of total diversity based on one million sequenced T cells were considered lower bounds and underestimates. The long-lived group showed more naive CD4+ T cells, fewer expanded clones and increased TCR diversity than the aged group, suggesting age selection. As age increased, observed TCR beta diversity per million T cells dropped in a roughly linear way, and a significant reduction was already evident by age 40. Because donor CMV infection status was unknown, age-related changes in expanded clonotypes were potentially confounded. There was a strong correlation between observed TCR beta diversity and the percentage of naive T cells measured by flow cytometry.

The germline V gene (reference sequence) supplies CDR1 MNHEY and CDR2 SMNVEV. CDR3 length: 15 amino acids, cysteine to phenylalanine. The kept DNA is CDR3 alone, 45 bases in frame from the first base. V and J lose 5 bases and 7 bases, and a span of 21 bases separates them. The method behind the library was 5' RACE. The data were produced on an Illumina HiSeq 2500. A second PCR of roughly 7 to 11 cycles was performed with a sample-barcoded 5' primer and a J-beta primer mix. Each TCR beta cDNA molecule received a unique molecular identifier from a template-switch 5' adaptor carrying 12 random nucleotides. Each sample yielded at least 2.5 million CDR3-containing paired-end reads. The Mint cDNA synthesis kit, primed by a TRBC-specific oligonucleotide, was used to synthesize first-strand cDNA from all RNA. After uracil-DNA glycosylase treatment, a first 18-cycle PCR used universal primers M1SS and BC2_uni_R on all cDNA. The study's processing was this. For normalization, 1 million high-quality reads were randomly selected from each sample, with every read carrying a distinct molecular identifier. Instead of being binned into consensus sequences, reads that shared molecular identifiers were thrown out. MiTCR, with a Q25 quality threshold and the strictest error-elimination algorithm, was used for CDR3 identification, clonotype clustering and error correction. A nonparametric unseen species model with Euler transformation was used to estimate lower-bound total TCR beta diversity. TCRdb handled the public reads itself, with Q25 trimming in fastp and clone calling in MiXCR, and kept productive beta chains. All rows with the same CDR3 protein become a single entry with the most common DNA and genes. TCRdb, not the original authors, processed these V and J calls. The sample table lists about 970,000 distinct CDR3 sequences, roughly half of them with a count of one. Around a fifth of the sample rests with the top ten.

Systemically healthy Caucasian individuals from Russia, 39 in total and aged about 6 to 100 years, were included as donors. Each donor gave 9.5 to 10 milliliters of peripheral blood, drawn into EDTA-treated Vacutainer tubes. Ficoll-Paque density-gradient centrifugation was used to isolate PBMCs, with at least 7 million per sample. Trizol reagent was used to extract total RNA from the PBMCs, yielding at least 6 micrograms per sample. For every donor, an aliquot of PBMCs went through flow cytometry to measure the percentages of naive CD45RAhigh/CD27high T cells. This clonotype showed up many times. The antigen it binds to is not known. Base qualities were left out, and no much larger clone turns up one base away.

This sequence uses TRBV27 and TRBJ2-7, with the D gene uncertain. Sequences were obtained from blood. This clonotype originated in a woman aged 55-70 years in good health. The DNA sequence is as follows: TGTGCCAGCAGTCCCCCGGCCAGTAGGCTATGTGAGCAGTACTTC. Its amino acids are CASSPPASRLCEQYF.